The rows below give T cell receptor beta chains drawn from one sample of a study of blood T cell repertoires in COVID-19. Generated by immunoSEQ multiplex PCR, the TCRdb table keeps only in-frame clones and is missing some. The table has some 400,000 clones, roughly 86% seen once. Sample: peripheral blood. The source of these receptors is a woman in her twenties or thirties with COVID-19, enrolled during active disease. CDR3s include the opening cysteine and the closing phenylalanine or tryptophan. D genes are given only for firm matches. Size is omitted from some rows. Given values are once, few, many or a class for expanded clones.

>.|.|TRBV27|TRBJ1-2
CASSLGGAGGYTF
TGTGCCAGCAGTTTAGGGGGGGCGGGTGGCTACACCTTC
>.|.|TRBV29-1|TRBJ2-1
CSVARGSFNEQFF
TGCAGCGTTGCTCGCGGGTCCTTCAATGAGCAGTTCTTC
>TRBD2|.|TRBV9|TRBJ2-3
CASSVRAGGRGDTQYF
TGTGCCAGCAGCGTCCGAGCGGGAGGGCGTGGAGATACGCAGTATTTT
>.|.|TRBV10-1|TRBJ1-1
CASTSGGPEAFF
TGCGCCAGCACCTCGGGAGGCCCTGAAGCTTTCTTT
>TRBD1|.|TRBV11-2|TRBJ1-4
CASSLRGQGNEKLFF
TGTGCCAGCAGCTTGAGGGGACAGGGGAATGAAAAACTGTTTTTT
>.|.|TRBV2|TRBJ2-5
CASSETVTQYF
TGTGCCAGCAGTGAAACAGTGACCCAGTACTTC
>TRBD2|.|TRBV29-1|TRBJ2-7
CSVRGGIGSYEQYF
TGCAGCGTTCGGGGGGGAATTGGCTCCTACGAGCAGTACTTC
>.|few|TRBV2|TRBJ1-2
CASTREGGRTFGYTF
TGTGCCAGCACTCGGGAGGGGGGCCGAACTTTTGGCTACACCTTC
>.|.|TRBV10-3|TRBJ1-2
CAISELAVYGYTF
TGTGCCATCAGTGAGTTGGCAGTCTATGGCTACACCTTC
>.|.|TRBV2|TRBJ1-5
CASSEGGLRDNQPQHF
TGTGCCAGCAGTGAAGGGGGGCTAAGGGACAATCAGCCCCAGCATTTT
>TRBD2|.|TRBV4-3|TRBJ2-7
CASSQALAGTEGEQYF
TGCGCCAGCAGCCAGGCCTTAGCGGGAACAGAAGGCGAGCAGTACTTC
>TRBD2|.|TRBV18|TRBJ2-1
CASSPSGRFYNEQFF
TGTGCCAGCTCACCTAGCGGGAGGTTTTACAATGAGCAGTTCTTC
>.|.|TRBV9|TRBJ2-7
CASSAGPNSEQYF
TGTGCCAGCAGCGCAGGCCCTAATAGCGAGCAGTACTTC
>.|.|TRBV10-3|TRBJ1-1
CAISESGGEAFF
TGTGCCATCAGTGAGTCCGGCGGAGAAGCTTTCTTT
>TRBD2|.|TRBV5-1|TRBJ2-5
CASSRGWGLQETQYF
TGCGCCAGCAGCCGCGGCTGGGGACTACAAGAGACCCAGTACTTC
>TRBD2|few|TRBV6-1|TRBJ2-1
CASSEGLADNNEQFF
TGTGCCAGCAGTGAAGGACTAGCCGATAACAATGAGCAGTTCTTC
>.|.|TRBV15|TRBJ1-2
CATSRDLAGGYTF
TGTGCCACCAGCAGAGATTTGGCTGGCGGCTACACCTTC
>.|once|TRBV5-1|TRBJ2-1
CASSLVAAIYNEQFF
TGCGCCAGCAGCTTGGTAGCGGCGATCTACAATGAGCAGTTCTTC
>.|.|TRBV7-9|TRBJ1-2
CASSLYDSLYGYTF
TGTGCCAGCAGCCTCTACGACAGTCTCTATGGCTACACCTTC
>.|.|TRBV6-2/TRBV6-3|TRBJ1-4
CASSWSKPNEKLFF
TGTGCCAGCAGTTGGAGTAAACCTAATGAAAAACTGTTTTTT
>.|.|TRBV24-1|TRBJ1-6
CATSDTRANSPLHF
TGTGCCACCAGTGATACCAGGGCGAATTCACCCCTCCACTTT
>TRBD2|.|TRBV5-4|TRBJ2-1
CASSLSSGSYEQFF
TGTGCCAGCAGCTTGTCTAGCGGGAGTTATGAGCAGTTCTTC
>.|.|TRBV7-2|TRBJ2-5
CASSLGGRGTQYF
TGTGCCAGCAGCTTAGGAGGAAGGGGGACCCAGTACTTC
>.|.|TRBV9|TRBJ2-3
CASSVEGQSTDTQYF
TGTGCCAGCAGCGTAGAGGGACAAAGCACAGATACGCAGTATTTT
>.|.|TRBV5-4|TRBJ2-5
CASSHPVQETQYF
TGTGCCAGCAGCCACCCAGTCCAAGAGACCCAGTACTTC
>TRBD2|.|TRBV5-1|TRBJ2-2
CASRLAGVNTGELFF
TGCGCCAGCAGACTAGCGGGGGTGAACACCGGGGAGCTGTTTTTT
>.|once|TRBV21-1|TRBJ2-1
CASGISGSPNEQFF
TGTGCCAGCGGGATTAGCGGGAGCCCCAATGAGCAGTTCTTC
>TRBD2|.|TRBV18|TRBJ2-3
CASSPGLAGSDTQYF
TGTGCCAGCTCACCGGGACTAGCGGGATCGGATACGCAGTATTTT
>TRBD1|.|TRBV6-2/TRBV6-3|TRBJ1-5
CASSYEQGAGNQPQHF
TGTGCCAGCAGTTACGAACAGGGGGCGGGCAATCAGCCCCAGCATTTT
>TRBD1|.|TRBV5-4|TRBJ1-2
CASSLDSRGRGYTF
TGTGCCAGCAGCTTGGATTCTAGGGGGCGCGGCTACACCTTC
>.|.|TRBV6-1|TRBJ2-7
CASSDAGQGSYEQYF
TGTGCCAGCAGTGACGCTGGGCAGGGGTCCTACGAGCAGTACTTC
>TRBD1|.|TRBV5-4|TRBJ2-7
CASSDRGSSYEQYF
TGTGCCAGCAGCGACAGGGGAAGCTCCTACGAGCAGTACTTC
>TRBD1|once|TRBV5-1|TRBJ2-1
CASSSTGTGFSEQFF
TGCGCCAGCAGCTCGACCGGGACAGGGTTTAGTGAGCAGTTCTTC
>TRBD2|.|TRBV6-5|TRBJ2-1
CASSPGLASREQFF
TGTGCCAGCAGTCCGGGACTAGCGTCAAGAGAGCAGTTCTTC
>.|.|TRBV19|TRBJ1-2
CASTRASNYGYTF
TGTGCCAGTACGCGGGCTTCTAACTATGGCTACACCTTC
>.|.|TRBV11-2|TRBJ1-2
CASSLGASGANYGYTF
TGTGCCAGCAGCTTAGGAGCCTCGGGGGCTAACTATGGCTACACCTTC
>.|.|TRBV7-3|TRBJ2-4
CASSPGTPNIQYF
TGTGCCAGCAGCCCCGGGACACCCAACATTCAGTACTTC
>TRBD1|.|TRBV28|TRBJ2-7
CASSPTGQGPSSYEQYF
TGTGCCAGCAGTCCCACGGGACAGGGGCCTAGCTCCTACGAGCAGTACTTC
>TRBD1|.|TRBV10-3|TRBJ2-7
CAISESTGISYEQYF
TGTGCCATCAGTGAGTCGACAGGGATCTCCTACGAGCAGTACTTC
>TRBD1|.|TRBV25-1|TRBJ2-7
CASSPGQGYEQYF
TGTGCCAGCTCTCCGGGACAGGGTTACGAGCAGTACTTC
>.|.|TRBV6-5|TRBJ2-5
CASSRKRGQETQYF
TGTGCCAGCAGCAGGAAGAGGGGGCAAGAGACCCAGTACTTC
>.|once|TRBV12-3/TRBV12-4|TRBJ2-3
CASSPLFVTQYF
TGTGCCAGCAGTCCCTTATTCGTTACGCAGTATTTT
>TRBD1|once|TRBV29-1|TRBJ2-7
CSVVRQGSYEQYF
TGCAGCGTTGTAAGACAGGGTTCCTACGAGCAGTACTTC
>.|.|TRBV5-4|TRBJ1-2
CASSADSYGYTF
TGTGCCAGCAGCGCGGACAGCTATGGCTACACCTTC
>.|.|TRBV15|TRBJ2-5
CATSRPVEAQYF
TGTGCCACCAGCAGACCGGTGGAGGCCCAGTACTTC
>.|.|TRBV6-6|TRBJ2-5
CASSATGAQYF
TGTGCCAGCTCTGCCACCGGGGCCCAGTACTTC
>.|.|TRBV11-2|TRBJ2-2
CASSLGGHHTGELFF
TGTGCCAGCAGCTTAGGGGGACATCACACCGGGGAGCTGTTTTTT
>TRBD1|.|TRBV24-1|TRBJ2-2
CATSRQGAANTGELFF
TGTGCCACCAGCAGACAGGGGGCCGCTAACACCGGGGAGCTGTTTTTT
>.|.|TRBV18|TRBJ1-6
CASSPGADSPLHF
TGTGCCAGCTCACCCGGAGCCGATTCACCCCTCCACTTT
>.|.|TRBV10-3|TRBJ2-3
CAIRDHLVGTDTQYF
TGTGCCATCAGAGACCACCTAGTGGGCACAGATACGCAGTATTTT